This TCR beta chain was captured by sequencing in a study of T cells in Graves' hyperthyroidism and ophthalmopathy (dated by TCRdb to between 2019 and 2020). For the study in its entirety: TCR V-J signatures able to tell the groups apart were searched for in a discovery cohort of 95 to 100 patients, of whom 43 had Graves' ophthalmopathy and 57 had stable Graves' hyperthyroidism. Prospective prediction of ophthalmopathy was tested in an independent validation cohort consisting of 18 to 20 hyperthyroidism patients and 15 to 17 patients who later progressed to ophthalmopathy. The paper reports TCR Vbeta CDR3 sequencing of approximately 140 peripheral blood samples: over 40 ophthalmopathy, under 85 hyperthyroidism and around 17 progressor patients. The 95 to 100 discovery patients were divided at random into training and test sets in a 7:3 ratio. In addition, the study compared T-cell repertoires in thyroid tissue and in blood from several Graves' hyperthyroidism patients. Once sampling was done, hyperthyroidism patients were given methimazole at a starting dose of 30 mg daily, whereas ophthalmopathy patients were given high-dose intravenous methylprednisolone. General study outcomes and caveats: In validation, progression to ophthalmopathy was predicted by the model with 70.59% sensitivity and about 72% specificity, a median of roughly six months before onset. In cross-validation, a model built on a 13 V-J signature told ophthalmopathy apart from stable hyperthyroidism with 85% to 90% sensitivity and about 81% specificity, and in testing the same model reached 80%/75%. Most expanded thyroid clonotypes (frequency above 0.001) were also detected in blood, suggesting blood repertoires may reflect thyroid immune responses. No statistical method was used to fix the sample size in advance, and group allocation was not hidden from the investigators.

TCR beta CDR3 regions were amplified from RNA transcripts. The TCR CDR3 was subjected to a first round of RT-PCR using the HTBI primer set and the Qiagen OneStep RT-PCR kit. Libraries were constructed in a second round of multiplex PCR, after which size selection and purification were carried out. The libraries were sequenced on an Illumina HiSeq2000 using paired-end 100 bp reads. In the original analysis: Raw data were processed with SOAPnuke, discarding reads with adapters, uncalled bases, mean Phred below 15, or no exact constant-primer or identifier match. COPE v1.2.5 was used to merge the high-quality paired reads, and each unique nucleotide sequence was defined as a clonotype. Clonotypes were aligned to IMGT TRBV, TRBD and TRBJ reference segments using MiTCR v1.1. Analysis was restricted to V-J combinations with a frequency above 0.0001, which covered over 98% of repertoires. The TCS score was defined as F50 (clonal expansion) divided by E x V (chaos), with BLOSUM62-based TCRdist calculated between CDR3 peptides within each V-J. Welch's t-statistics and random forest reduced roughly 540 V-J features to 13, which were used in a naive Bayes classifier (R e1071). Thyroid-blood repertoire similarity was quantified with the Morisita-Horn index. TCRdb reprocessing: public reads trimmed at Q25 with fastp, clones called with MiXCR, in-frame beta chains kept. Here each entry gathers all rows of one CDR3 protein and keeps the most common genes and DNA. Clone size and V and J calls follow TCRdb, not the original study. The sample data list about 570,000 distinct CDR3 sequences, and roughly 46% of these were observed just once. The top ten hold over 15% of the sample.

The study excluded patients with uncontrolled infections, other autoimmune diseases, pregnancy or lactation. Clinical symptoms, serum thyroxine and TRAb, thyroid ultrasound, and orbital computed tomography formed the basis for the diagnoses. Total RNA was extracted using Trizol reagent, and RNA quality was assessed on an Agilent 2100 Bioanalyzer. Between the V and J ends, shortened by 5 bases and 9 bases respectively, the junction contains 11 bases. The CDR3 starts with the cysteine, ends with the phenylalanine, and has 11 residues. CDR3 DNA only is kept here, 33 bases in frame from base 1. According to the germline V gene, CDR1 reads SGHDT and CDR2 reads YYEEEE. Of note for this clonotype: The target of this receptor is not known. Nothing much larger sits one base from this clone, and base qualities are not available.

The sequenced sample was peripheral blood or thyroid tissue (not recorded which). This sequence was found in an adult woman with Graves' disease, either hyperthyroidism or ophthalmopathy (not recorded which). This sequence uses TRBV5-6 and TRBJ1-1; TRBD1 is a possible D gene, resting on 5 matching bases. The CDR3 reads CASSFDRQAFF. The DNA sequence follows: TGTGCCAGCAGTTTTGACAGACAAGCTTTCTTT.